Below, one TCR beta chain is given with its context. Relative to the germline gene, one junction end is altered; a read error may explain this. Study members were between roughly 18 and 90 years old and lived in 24 US regions. Germline V CDR1 and CDR2: LNHDA, SQIVND (reference sequence). The CDR3 is made up of 13 amino acids. The sample is drawn from a study of blood T cell repertoires in COVID-19. Study information: PBMCs, B-cell-depleted T cells, or T cells were the source of the cDNA or gDNA that made up the material.

Authors' analysis steps: Nucleated cell counts were estimated from reference gene primer amplification. The data were produced by immunoSEQ multiplex PCR, yet TCRdb's version contains in-frame clones alone and is incomplete. Clonal size and the V and J genes are those of that table, whereas D and trimming came from the DNA. Of about 480,000 clones in the sample, 75% to 90% were seen once. This sequence originates from a woman aged 60-70 years who had recovered from COVID-19. The chain joins TRBV19 to TRBJ2-7, with a tentative D call TRBD2 (5 bases). Sequenced sample: PBMCs or T cells enriched from blood (not recorded which). The CDR3 DNA follows: TGTGCCAGTAGTATAGATACTGCCGGGATCCTATATTTC. This translates into CASSIDTAGILYF.